A selection of T cell receptor beta chains follows, all from one sample in a study of response to subunit inactivated influenza vaccine. TCRdb ran MiXCR on the RT-PCR reads and lists one entry per CDR3 protein. The repertoire has more than 400,000 distinct CDR3 sequences, approximately 10% of them found once; the top ten carry roughly 12%. Specimen: PBMCs from blood, collected more than 35 days after vaccination. These receptors were collected from a man in his forties or fifties who received an inactivated influenza vaccine. The CDR3 runs from the conserved cysteine through the conserved F or W. The D gene is left open where the match is weak. Clone size is not always given. Where it is, it says once, few, many or a class for expanded clones.

TRBV20-1	TRBJ2-7	-	-	CSATGGGPPDEQYF	TGCAGTGCTACGGGCGGGGGCCCTCCCGACGAGCAGTACTTC
TRBV5-1	TRBJ2-7	-	-	CASSLMAGTLHEHYF	TGCGCCAGCAGCTTGATGGCAGGGACCCTCCACGAGCACTACTTC
TRBV20-1	TRBJ2-7	TRBD2	-	CSATGLAGGSYEQYF	TGCAGTGCTACGGGACTAGCGGGAGGATCCTACGAGCAGTACTTC
TRBV20-1	TRBJ2-1	-	few	CSARDKRTAYNEQFF	TGCAGTGCTAGAGATAAAAGGACAGCCTACAATGAGCAGTTCTTC
TRBV7-9	TRBJ2-2	TRBD1	-	CASSLQGAVNTGELFF	TGTGCCAGCAGCTTACAGGGGGCGGTGAACACCGGGGAGCTGTTTTTT
TRBV4-3	TRBJ2-3	TRBD2	-	CASSQDLRGTSTDTQYF	TGCGCCAGCAGCCAAGATTTGCGGGGGACGTCCACAGATACGCAGTATTTT
TRBV12-3/TRBV12-4	TRBJ2-3	-	few	CASGLGGQNTQYF	TGTGCCAGCGGACTCGGGGGGCAGAACACGCAGTATTTT
TRBV5-1	TRBJ1-6	-	many	CASRSWVEGPNSPLHF	TGCGCCAGCAGAAGTTGGGTGGAGGGTCCGAATTCACCCCTCCACTTT
TRBV7-9	TRBJ2-1	TRBD2	few	CASSTSGGAEYNEQFF	TGTGCCAGCAGTACTAGCGGGGGGGCCGAATACAATGAGCAGTTCTTC
TRBV11-3	TRBJ2-3	TRBD2	-	CASSPQTRTSGSTDTQYF	TGTGCCAGCAGCCCGCAAACCCGGACTAGCGGGAGCACAGATACGCAGTATTTT
TRBV15	TRBJ1-2	-	-	CATSRLQGGYTF	TGTGCCACCAGCAGACTCCAGGGCGGCTACACCTTC
TRBV20-1	TRBJ2-1	TRBD2	-	CSARTPGLAGSSSYNEQFF	TGCAGTGCTAGAACGCCGGGACTAGCGGGGTCCTCCTCCTACAATGAGCAGTTCTTC
TRBV7-9	TRBJ1-1	-	few	CASSPTQLNTEAFF	TGTGCCAGCAGTCCCACCCAGCTGAACACTGAAGCTTTCTTT
TRBV2	TRBJ2-7	TRBD2	few	CASSAYGLAGSNEQYF	TGTGCCAGCAGTGCCTATGGACTAGCGGGTTCAAACGAGCAGTACTTC
TRBV4-3	TRBJ2-2	-	-	CASSQAGSYGELFF	TGCGCCAGCAGCCAAGCGGGGTCCTACGGGGAGCTGTTTTTT
TRBV29-1	TRBJ2-1	-	few	CSVEDRQVGRSSYNEQFF	TGCAGCGTTGAAGATCGACAGGTTGGGAGGAGCTCCTACAATGAGCAGTTCTTC
TRBV5-5	TRBJ1-1	-	-	CASSLDQGNTEAFF	TGTGCCAGCAGCTTGGACCAGGGAAATACTGAAGCTTTCTTT
TRBV10-3	TRBJ2-7	TRBD1	many	CAISDGVRGQYEQYF	TGTGCCATCAGTGATGGGGTTAGGGGGCAGTACGAGCAGTACTTC
TRBV6-5	TRBJ1-6	-	-	CASSYFDPKAGSPLHF	TGTGCCAGCAGTTACTTCGACCCAAAGGCCGGATCACCCCTCCACTTT
TRBV7-8	TRBJ1-2	-	-	CASTRWGAADGYTF	TGTGCCAGCACCAGGTGGGGCGCGGCGGATGGCTACACCTTC
TRBV6-2/TRBV6-3	TRBJ1-5	-	-	CASERDFSNQPQHF	TGTGCCAGCGAAAGGGATTTTAGCAATCAGCCCCAGCATTTT
TRBV21-1	TRBJ2-3	-	few	CASSKGLHTDTQYF	TGTGCCAGCAGCAAGGGACTACACACAGATACGCAGTATTTT
TRBV29-1	TRBJ1-2	-	many	CSVERGYTF	TGCAGCGTTGAGCGGGGCTACACCTTC
TRBV7-2	TRBJ2-1	TRBD1	few	CASSSDRVVQFF	TGTGCCAGCAGCTCGGACAGGGTAGTGCAGTTCTTC
TRBV20-1	TRBJ2-5	-	-	CSAWRDFQETQYF	TGCAGTGCTTGGAGGGACTTCCAAGAGACCCAGTACTTC
TRBV7-7	TRBJ2-1	-	few	CASSSSFGSYNEQFF	TGTGCCAGCAGCTCTAGCTTTGGGTCCTACAATGAGCAGTTCTTC
TRBV6-5	TRBJ1-3	-	few	CASSYSSMTGWSSGNTIYF	TGTGCCAGCAGTTACTCGTCCATGACAGGTTGGAGCTCTGGAAACACCATATATTTT
TRBV29-1	TRBJ2-7	-	-	CSGHSVNSYEQYF	TGCAGCGGCCACAGTGTAAACTCCTACGAGCAGTACTTC
TRBV11-2	TRBJ2-1	TRBD2	few	CASSLGFLAELPDEQFF	TGTGCCAGCAGCTTAGGATTTCTAGCGGAGCTCCCTGATGAGCAGTTCTTC
TRBV7-2	TRBJ2-7	TRBD1	-	CASRQGAHYEQYF	TGTGCCAGCAGACAGGGGGCCCACTACGAGCAGTACTTC
TRBV7-8	TRBJ2-6	-	few	CASSLIRGARSGANVLTF	TGTGCCAGCAGCTTGATTCGGGGGGCCCGCTCTGGGGCCAACGTCCTGACTTTC
TRBV29-1	TRBJ2-5	-	few	CSVSLAKETQYF	TGCAGCGTCTCTCTAGCGAAGGAGACCCAGTACTTC
TRBV29-1	TRBJ1-2	TRBD1	many	CSVGQGADYGYTF	TGCAGCGTGGGACAGGGGGCTGACTATGGCTACACCTTC
TRBV29-1	TRBJ2-1	TRBD1	-	CSAQTGTGPYNEQFF	TGCAGCGCCCAAACCGGGACAGGACCGTACAATGAGCAGTTCTTC
TRBV5-1	TRBJ2-3	-	few	CASSLTTGGSGGADTQYF	TGCGCCAGCAGCCTTACGACCGGGGGATCAGGCGGGGCAGATACGCAGTATTTT
TRBV7-9	TRBJ2-1	TRBD2	-	CASSSPGTSGGQNEQFF	TGTGCCAGCAGCTCCCCCGGGACTAGCGGGGGACAAAATGAGCAGTTCTTC
TRBV11-2	TRBJ2-1	TRBD2	few	CASRQAGVSSYNEQFF	TGTGCCAGCAGACAGGCGGGGGTTAGCTCCTACAATGAGCAGTTCTTC
TRBV4-2	TRBJ2-1	-	-	CASSQDVILLGAYNEQFF	TGTGCCAGCAGCCAAGATGTCATCCTCCTCGGAGCCTACAATGAGCAGTTCTTC
TRBV11-1	TRBJ2-1	-	few	CASSLPVGSLMGNEQFF	TGTGCCAGCAGCCTCCCGGTAGGGAGCCTCATGGGGAATGAGCAGTTCTTC
TRBV18	TRBJ1-1	TRBD1	many	CASSPRTGDTEAFF	TGTGCCAGCAGTCCACGGACAGGGGACACTGAAGCTTTCTTT
TRBV4-1	TRBJ1-5	-	-	CASSQYWTSNQPQHF	TGCGCCAGCAGCCAATACTGGACTAGCAATCAGCCCCAGCATTTT
TRBV20-1	TRBJ2-3	-	many	CSASGRTSTDTQYF	TGCAGTGCTAGCGGGCGGACTAGCACAGATACGCAGTATTTT
TRBV20-1	TRBJ2-7	TRBD2	few	CSAGTSGSYEQYF	TGCAGTGCTGGGACTAGCGGGTCCTACGAGCAGTACTTC
TRBV18	TRBJ2-7	-	-	CASSPSGRAHEQYF	TGTGCCAGCTCACCCTCTGGCAGGGCCCACGAGCAGTACTTC
TRBV11-2	TRBJ1-1	TRBD1	many	CASSAHDRGGTEAFF	TGTGCCAGCAGCGCCCACGACAGGGGAGGTACTGAAGCTTTCTTT
TRBV3-1	TRBJ2-7	TRBD2	few	CASSRRRGGYEQYF	TGTGCCAGCAGCCGGCGAAGGGGAGGGTACGAGCAGTACTTC
TRBV10-3	TRBJ2-7	-	many	CAISPRAYEQYF	TGTGCCATCAGCCCTCGGGCCTACGAGCAGTACTTC
TRBV12-3/TRBV12-4	TRBJ2-1	TRBD1	-	CASSPLPGQGSDGWEQFF	TGTGCCAGCAGTCCCCTCCCGGGACAGGGTTCCGATGGGTGGGAGCAGTTCTTC
TRBV6-5	TRBJ2-1	-	many	CASSSPLSAGRVNEQFF	TGTGCCAGCAGTTCCCCCCTCTCGGCAGGGCGGGTCAATGAGCAGTTCTTC
TRBV23-1	TRBJ2-2	-	-	CASSQLEVAGCTPGSCFF	-
TRBV5-1	TRBJ2-2	-	many	CASSRDQTTGELFF	TGCGCCAGCAGCCGGGACCAAACAACCGGGGAGCTGTTTTTT
TRBV7-3	TRBJ2-1	-	-	CASSLETGDHNEQFF	TGTGCCAGCAGCTTAGAGACTGGGGATCACAATGAGCAGTTCTTC